This is a list of T cell receptor beta chains from one sample in a study of cytomegalovirus exposure and HLA in healthy donors. The table came from immunoSEQ multiplex PCR; TCRdb's copy has only in-frame clones and leaves some out. The repertoire holds approximately 160,000 clones, with 80% as singletons. Sequencing was carried out using PBMCs. These receptors all stem from a man aged 25 to 45 in good health and CMV-seropositive. Each CDR3 is given with its conserved first and last residue. D genes are given only for firm matches. Part of the rows lack a size; the others show once, few, many or a class for expanded clones.

v_gene,len,d_gene,j_gene,abundance,CDR3nt,CDR3aa
TRBV9,15,TRBD1,TRBJ1-5,NA,TGTGCCAGCAGCGCACAGGGGGAGAGCAATCAGCCCCAGCATTTT,CASSAQGESNQPQHF
TRBV5-4,19,TRBD2,TRBJ2-1,few,TGTGCCAGCAGCTCCTCGTGGGGCGGGGGGGGGAGCTCCTACAATGAGCAGTTCTTC,CASSSSWGGGGSSYNEQFF
TRBV7-9,17,TRBD1,TRBJ2-4,NA,TGTGCCAGCAGCTTAGCCGGGACAGGTTCCGCCAAAAACATTCAGTACTTC,CASSLAGTGSAKNIQYF
TRBV28,16,TRBD1,TRBJ1-5,few,TGTGCCAGCAGTAGCCCCGGGACAGGGCGCAATCAGCCCCAGCATTTT,CASSSPGTGRNQPQHF
TRBV9,17,TRBD1,TRBJ1-1,NA,TGTGCCAGCAGCGTAGATAGTATGAGGGACAGAGGATATGAAGCTTTCTTT,CASSVDSMRDRGYEAFF
TRBV11-3,18,NA,TRBJ1-4,NA,TGTGCCAGCAGCTTAGCTCCCCGGGCAGGGCGTGTGGATGAAAAACTGTTTTTT,CASSLAPRAGRVDEKLFF
TRBV18,13,TRBD1,TRBJ1-2,NA,TGTGCCAGCTCAACCGGGACAGAGATTGGCTACACCTTC,CASSTGTEIGYTF
TRBV15,15,NA,TRBJ2-1,NA,TGTGCCACCAGCAGCCGGAGGGCCTCCCGGAATGAGCAGTTCTTC,CATSSRRASRNEQFF
TRBV30,14,NA,TRBJ2-7,NA,TGTGCCTGGATGGCGGGCTTCGGGGGCTACGAGCAGTACTTC,CAWMAGFGGYEQYF
TRBV15,15,TRBD1,TRBJ2-3,NA,TGTGCCACCAGCAGAGGGACAGGGATAACAGATACGCAGTATTTT,CATSRGTGITDTQYF
TRBV25-1,15,TRBD1,TRBJ2-1,NA,TGTGCCAGCAGTGATAAGGACAGGGTTCGAGGCGGGCAGTTCTTC,CASSDKDRVRGGQFF
TRBV27,12,NA,TRBJ2-1,few,TGTGCCAGCAGCTCCAAGCGCTATGTGCAGTTCTTC,CASSSKRYVQFF
TRBV19,16,TRBD1,TRBJ1-1,NA,TGTGCCAGTAGTGGACGACAGGGAGCGAGGAACACTGAAGCTTTCTTT,CASSGRQGARNTEAFF
TRBV5-4,14,TRBD2,TRBJ2-4,NA,TGTGCCAGCAGCTTGTGGGGGGGGAAAAACATTCAGTACTTC,CASSLWGGKNIQYF
TRBV11-2,15,TRBD2,TRBJ2-5,NA,TGTGCCAGCAGCTTTAGCGGGGGGTACCAAGAGACCCAGTACTTC,CASSFSGGYQETQYF
TRBV9,15,NA,TRBJ1-4,NA,TGTGCCAGCAGCTCTCGAGGGGGGGCGGGGGAAAAACTGTTTTTT,CASSSRGGAGEKLFF
TRBV27,14,NA,TRBJ1-1,NA,TGTGCCAGCAGTTCGAGTCAACCCAACACTGAAGCTTTCTTT,CASSSSQPNTEAFF
TRBV2,15,TRBD2,TRBJ2-3,NA,TGTGCCAGCAGCAGACTAGCGGGAAACACAGATACGCAGTATTTT,CASSRLAGNTDTQYF
TRBV10-2,17,TRBD1,TRBJ1-2,NA,TGCGCCAGCAGTGAGCCAACCGGACAGGGGGGACGATATGGCTACACCTTC,CASSEPTGQGGRYGYTF
TRBV15,13,NA,TRBJ2-7,few,TGTGCCACCGCCGCGACTAGGACCTACGAGCAGTACTTC,CATAATRTYEQYF
TRBV6-1,13,NA,TRBJ2-1,NA,TGTGCCAGCAGTGACCTAGGTTATAATGAGCAGTTCTTC,CASSDLGYNEQFF
TRBV5-1,13,NA,TRBJ2-2,NA,TGCGCCAGCAGCTTCATCCGGTTCGGGGAGCTGTTTTTT,CASSFIRFGELFF
TRBV27,16,TRBD2,TRBJ2-1,NA,TGTGCCAGCAGTTCTTATCTAGCGGGAGGGAGCGGTGAGCAGTTCTTC,CASSSYLAGGSGEQFF
TRBV15,15,TRBD2,TRBJ2-1,NA,TGTGCCACCAGCTACGCTAGCGGTCATTACAATGAGCAGTTCTTC,CATSYASGHYNEQFF
TRBV5-1,17,TRBD1,TRBJ2-2,once,TGCGCCAGCGGATCCGCGACCGGGACAGGGGGTGCCGGGGAGCTGTTTTTT,CASGSATGTGGAGELFF
TRBV28,15,NA,TRBJ2-7,NA,TGTGCCAGCAGTTTATCCCCCACAGGGTCCTACGAGCAGTACTTC,CASSLSPTGSYEQYF
TRBV4-1,17,NA,TRBJ1-1,NA,TGCGCCAGCAGCCAGATGGACCGAAGGGCCTTGAGGGATGAAGCTTTCTTT,CASSQMDRRALRDEAFF
TRBV5-1,14,NA,TRBJ1-1,few,TGCGCCAGCAGCTTAGGGACTGTGAACACTGAAGCTTTCTTT,CASSLGTVNTEAFF
TRBV19,15,TRBD2,TRBJ2-5,NA,TGTGCCAGTAGTACGGGGGGACTGGGTGGGAAAGAGCAGTACTTC,CASSTGGLGGKEQYF
TRBV4-1,14,NA,TRBJ2-7,few,TGCGCCAGCAGCCCCCAGGGATTTTCAGACGAGCAGTACTTC,CASSPQGFSDEQYF